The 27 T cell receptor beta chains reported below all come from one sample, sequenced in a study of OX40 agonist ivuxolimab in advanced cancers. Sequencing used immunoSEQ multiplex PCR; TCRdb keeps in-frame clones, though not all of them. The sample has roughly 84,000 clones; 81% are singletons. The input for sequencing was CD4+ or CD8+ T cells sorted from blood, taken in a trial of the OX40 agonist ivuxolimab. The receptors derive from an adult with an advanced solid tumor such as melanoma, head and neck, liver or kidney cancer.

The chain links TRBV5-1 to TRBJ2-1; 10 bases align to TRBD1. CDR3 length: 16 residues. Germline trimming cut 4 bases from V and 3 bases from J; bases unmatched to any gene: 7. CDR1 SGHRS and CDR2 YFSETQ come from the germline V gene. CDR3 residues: CASSTGTGDSYNEQFF. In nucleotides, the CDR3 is TGCGCCAGCAGCACGGGGACAGGGGATAGCTACAATGAGCAGTTCTTC.

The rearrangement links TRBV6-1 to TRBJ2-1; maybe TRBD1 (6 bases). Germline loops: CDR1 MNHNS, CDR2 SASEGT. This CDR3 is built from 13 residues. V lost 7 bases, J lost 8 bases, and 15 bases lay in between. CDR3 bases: TGTGCCAGCACCCCAGGGGTGGCCGATGAGCAGTTCTTC. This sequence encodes CASTPGVADEQFF.

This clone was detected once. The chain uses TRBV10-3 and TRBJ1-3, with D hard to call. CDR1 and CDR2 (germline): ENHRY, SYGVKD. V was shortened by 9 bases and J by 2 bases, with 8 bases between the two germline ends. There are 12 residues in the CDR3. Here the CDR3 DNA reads TGTGCCATAGGGAATGCTGGAAACACCATATATTTT. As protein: CAIGNAGNTIYF.

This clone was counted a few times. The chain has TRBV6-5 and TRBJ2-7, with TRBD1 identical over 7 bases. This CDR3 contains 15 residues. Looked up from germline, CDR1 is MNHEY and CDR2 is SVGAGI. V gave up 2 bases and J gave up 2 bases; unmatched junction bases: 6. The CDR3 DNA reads TGTGCCAGCAGTTACGCAAAGGGACAGACCTACGAGCAGTACTTC. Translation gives CASSYAKGQTYEQYF.

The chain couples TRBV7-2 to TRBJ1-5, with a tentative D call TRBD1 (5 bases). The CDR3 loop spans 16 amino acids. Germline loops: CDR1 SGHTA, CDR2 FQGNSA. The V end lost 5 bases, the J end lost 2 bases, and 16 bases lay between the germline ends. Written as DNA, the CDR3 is TGTGCCAGCAGCAAAACGGGGGTCGTGGGCAATCAGCCCCAGCATTTT. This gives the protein CASSKTGVVGNQPQHF. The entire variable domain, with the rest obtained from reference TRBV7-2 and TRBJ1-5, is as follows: GAGVSQSPSNKVTEKGKDVELRCDPISGHTALYWYRQSLGQGLEFLIYFQGNSAPDKSGLPSDRFSAERTGGSVSTLTIQRTQQEDSAVYLCASSKTGVVGNQPQHFGDGTRLSIL.

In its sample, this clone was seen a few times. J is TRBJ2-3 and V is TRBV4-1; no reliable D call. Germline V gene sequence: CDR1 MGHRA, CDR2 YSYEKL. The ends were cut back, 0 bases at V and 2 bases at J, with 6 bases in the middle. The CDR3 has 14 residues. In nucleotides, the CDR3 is TGCGCCAGCAGCCAAGACCGAAACACAGATACGCAGTATTTT. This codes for CASSQDRNTDTQYF.

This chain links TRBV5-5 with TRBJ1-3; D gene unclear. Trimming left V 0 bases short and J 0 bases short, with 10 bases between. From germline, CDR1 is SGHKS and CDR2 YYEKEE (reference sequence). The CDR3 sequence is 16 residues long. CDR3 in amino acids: CASSLGLAHSGNTIYF. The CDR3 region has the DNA TGTGCCAGCAGCTTGGGACTTGCGCACTCTGGAAACACCATATATTTT.

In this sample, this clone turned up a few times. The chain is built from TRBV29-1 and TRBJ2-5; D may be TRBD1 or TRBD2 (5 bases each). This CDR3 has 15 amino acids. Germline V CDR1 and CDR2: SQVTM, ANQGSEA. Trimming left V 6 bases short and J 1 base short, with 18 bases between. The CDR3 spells CSVETLGVSQETQYF. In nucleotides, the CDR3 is TGCAGCGTGGAGACCTTGGGGGTCTCCCAAGAGACCCAGTACTTC.

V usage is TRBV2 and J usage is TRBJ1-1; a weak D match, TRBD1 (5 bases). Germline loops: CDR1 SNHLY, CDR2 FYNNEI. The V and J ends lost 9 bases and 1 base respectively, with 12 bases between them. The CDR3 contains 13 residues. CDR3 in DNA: TGTGCCAGTCTCTGGCAGGGGAACACTGAAGCTTTCTTT. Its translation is CASLWQGNTEAFF. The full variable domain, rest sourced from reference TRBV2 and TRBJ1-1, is EPEVTQTPSHQVTQMGQEVILRCVPISNHLYFYWYRQILGQKVEFLVSFYNNEISEKSEIFDDQFSVERPDGSNFTLKIRSTKLEDSAMYFCASLWQGNTEAFFGQGTRLTVV.

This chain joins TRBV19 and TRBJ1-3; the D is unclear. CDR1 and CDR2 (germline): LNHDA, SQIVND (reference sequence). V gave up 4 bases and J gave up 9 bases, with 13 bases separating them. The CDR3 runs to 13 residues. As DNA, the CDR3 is TGTGCCAGTAGTAGCAAGGAAAAGGCCACCATATATTTT. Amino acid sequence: CASSSKEKATIYF.

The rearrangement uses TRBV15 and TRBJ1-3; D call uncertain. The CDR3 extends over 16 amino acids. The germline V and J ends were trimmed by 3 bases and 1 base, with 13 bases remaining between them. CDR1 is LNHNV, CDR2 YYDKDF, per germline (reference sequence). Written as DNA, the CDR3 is TGTGCCACCAGCAGGGAAGTCCCCACGTCTGGAAACACCATATATTTT. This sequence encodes CATSREVPTSGNTIYF.

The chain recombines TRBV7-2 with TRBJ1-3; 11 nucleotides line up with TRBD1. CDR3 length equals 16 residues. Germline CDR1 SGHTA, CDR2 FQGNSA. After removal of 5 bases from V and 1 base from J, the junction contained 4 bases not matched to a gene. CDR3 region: CASSPGTGGSGNTIYF. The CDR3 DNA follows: TGTGCCAGCAGCCCCGGGACAGGGGGTTCTGGAAACACCATATATTTT.

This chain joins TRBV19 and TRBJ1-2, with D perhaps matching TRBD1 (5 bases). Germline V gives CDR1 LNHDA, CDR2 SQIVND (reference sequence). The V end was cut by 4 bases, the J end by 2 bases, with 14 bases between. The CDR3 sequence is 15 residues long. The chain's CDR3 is CASSNPTARNYGYTF. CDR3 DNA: TGTGCCAGTAGTAACCCGACAGCGCGAAACTATGGCTACACCTTC. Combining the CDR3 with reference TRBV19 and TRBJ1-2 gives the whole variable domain DGGITQSPKYLFRKEGQNVTLSCEQNLNHDAMYWYRQDPGQGLRLIYYSQIVNDFQKGDIAEGYSVSREKKESFPLTVTSAQKNPTAFYLCASSNPTARNYGYTFGSGTRLTVV.

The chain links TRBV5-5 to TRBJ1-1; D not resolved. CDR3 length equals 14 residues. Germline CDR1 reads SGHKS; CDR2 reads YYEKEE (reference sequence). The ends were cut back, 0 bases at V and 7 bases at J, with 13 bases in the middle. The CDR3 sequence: CASSLAATSGEAFF. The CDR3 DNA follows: TGTGCCAGCAGCTTGGCGGCCACCTCGGGTGAAGCTTTCTTT.

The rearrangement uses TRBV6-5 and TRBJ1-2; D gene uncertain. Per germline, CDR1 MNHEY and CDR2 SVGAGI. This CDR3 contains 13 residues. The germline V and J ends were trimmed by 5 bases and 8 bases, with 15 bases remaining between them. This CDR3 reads CASSEFSGIGYTF. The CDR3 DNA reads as TGTGCCAGCAGTGAATTTAGCGGGATCGGCTACACCTTC.

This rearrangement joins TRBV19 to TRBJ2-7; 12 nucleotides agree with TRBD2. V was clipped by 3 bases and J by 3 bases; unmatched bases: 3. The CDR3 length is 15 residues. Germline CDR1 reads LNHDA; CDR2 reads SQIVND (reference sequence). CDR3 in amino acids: CASSIGLAGFYEQYF. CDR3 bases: TGTGCCAGTAGTATCGGACTAGCGGGGTTCTACGAGCAGTACTTC. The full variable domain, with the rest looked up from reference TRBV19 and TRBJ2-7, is DGGITQSPKYLFRKEGQNVTLSCEQNLNHDAMYWYRQDPGQGLRLIYYSQIVNDFQKGDIAEGYSVSREKKESFPLTVTSAQKNPTAFYLCASSIGLAGFYEQYFGPGTRLTVT.

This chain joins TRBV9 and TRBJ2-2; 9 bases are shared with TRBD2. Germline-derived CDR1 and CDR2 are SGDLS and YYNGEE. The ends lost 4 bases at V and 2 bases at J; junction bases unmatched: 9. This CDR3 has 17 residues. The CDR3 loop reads CASSLEWTSDNTGELFF. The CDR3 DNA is TGTGCCAGCAGCCTCGAGTGGACTAGCGACAACACCGGGGAGCTGTTTTTT.

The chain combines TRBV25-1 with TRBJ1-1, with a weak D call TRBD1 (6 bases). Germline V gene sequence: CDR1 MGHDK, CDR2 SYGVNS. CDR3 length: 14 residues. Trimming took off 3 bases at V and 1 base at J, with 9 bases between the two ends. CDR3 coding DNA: TGTGCCAGCAGTGAGCAACAGGGGAACACTGAAGCTTTCTTT. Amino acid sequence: CASSEQQGNTEAFF.

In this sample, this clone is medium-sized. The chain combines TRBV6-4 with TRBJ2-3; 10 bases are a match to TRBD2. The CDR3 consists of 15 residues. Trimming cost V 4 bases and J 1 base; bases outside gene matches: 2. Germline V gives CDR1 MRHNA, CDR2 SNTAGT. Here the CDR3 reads CASSAGTSGTDTQYF. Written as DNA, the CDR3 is TGTGCCAGCAGTGCCGGGACTAGCGGCACAGATACGCAGTATTTT.

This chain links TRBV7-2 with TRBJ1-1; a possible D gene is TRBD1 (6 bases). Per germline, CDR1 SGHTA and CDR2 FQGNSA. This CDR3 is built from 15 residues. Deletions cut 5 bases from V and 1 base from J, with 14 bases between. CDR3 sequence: CASSQDLQGNTEAFF. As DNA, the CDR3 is TGTGCCAGCAGCCAAGATTTACAGGGGAACACTGAAGCTTTCTTT.

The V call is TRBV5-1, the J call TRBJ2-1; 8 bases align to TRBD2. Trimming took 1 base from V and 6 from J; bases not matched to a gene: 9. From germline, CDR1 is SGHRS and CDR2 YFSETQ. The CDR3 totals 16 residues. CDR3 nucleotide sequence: TGCGCCAGCAGCTTGTTAGGCACTAGCGGACCCAATGAGCAGTTCTTC. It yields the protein CASSLLGTSGPNEQFF.

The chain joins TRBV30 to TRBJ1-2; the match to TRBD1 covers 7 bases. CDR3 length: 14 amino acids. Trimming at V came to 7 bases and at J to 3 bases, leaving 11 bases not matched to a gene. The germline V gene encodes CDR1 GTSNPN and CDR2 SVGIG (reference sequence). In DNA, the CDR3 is TGTGCCTCCCCAGACGGGACAGAGTACTATGGCTACACCTTC. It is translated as CASPDGTEYYGYTF.

CDR3 loop: CSVEDPGRENTEAFF. The CDR3 DNA is TGCAGCGTTGAAGACCCGGGACGGGAAAACACTGAAGCTTTCTTT. This chain joins TRBV29-1 and TRBJ1-1, with D possibly being TRBD1 (5 bases). V lost 0 bases and J lost 2, with 13 bases in between. Germline V gene lookup returns CDR1 SQVTM and CDR2 ANQGSEA. The CDR3 covers 15 residues.

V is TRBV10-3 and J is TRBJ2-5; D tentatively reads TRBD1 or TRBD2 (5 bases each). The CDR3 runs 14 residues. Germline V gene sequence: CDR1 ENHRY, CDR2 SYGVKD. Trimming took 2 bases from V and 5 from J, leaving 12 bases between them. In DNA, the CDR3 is TGTGCCATCAGTGAGAAACGGGACGGGGAGACCCAGTACTTC. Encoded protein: CAISEKRDGETQYF.

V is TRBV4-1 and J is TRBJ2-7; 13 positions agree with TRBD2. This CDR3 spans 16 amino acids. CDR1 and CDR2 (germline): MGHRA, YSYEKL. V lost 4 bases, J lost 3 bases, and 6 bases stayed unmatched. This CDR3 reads CASSPGLAGKSYEQYF. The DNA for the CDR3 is TGCGCCAGCAGCCCGGGACTAGCGGGAAAGAGCTACGAGCAGTACTTC.

The CDR3 nucleotides are TGCGCCAGCAGCCAAGATACATTTCTAGGGGGCACTGAAGCTTTCTTT. Translation gives CASSQDTFLGGTEAFF. The rearrangement joins TRBV4-3 to TRBJ1-1; maybe TRBD1 (6 bases). Germline V gene data show CDR1 as LGHNA and CDR2 as YSLEER. Trimming shortened V by 0 bases and J by 4 bases, and 15 bases separated the two germline ends. The CDR3 loop spans 16 amino acids.

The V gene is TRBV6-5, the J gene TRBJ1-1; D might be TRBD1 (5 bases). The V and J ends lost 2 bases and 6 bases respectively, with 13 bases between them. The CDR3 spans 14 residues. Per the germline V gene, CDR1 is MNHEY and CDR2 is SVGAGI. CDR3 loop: CASSYQGGRSEAFF. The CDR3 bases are TGTGCCAGCAGTTACCAGGGAGGGAGATCTGAAGCTTTCTTT.